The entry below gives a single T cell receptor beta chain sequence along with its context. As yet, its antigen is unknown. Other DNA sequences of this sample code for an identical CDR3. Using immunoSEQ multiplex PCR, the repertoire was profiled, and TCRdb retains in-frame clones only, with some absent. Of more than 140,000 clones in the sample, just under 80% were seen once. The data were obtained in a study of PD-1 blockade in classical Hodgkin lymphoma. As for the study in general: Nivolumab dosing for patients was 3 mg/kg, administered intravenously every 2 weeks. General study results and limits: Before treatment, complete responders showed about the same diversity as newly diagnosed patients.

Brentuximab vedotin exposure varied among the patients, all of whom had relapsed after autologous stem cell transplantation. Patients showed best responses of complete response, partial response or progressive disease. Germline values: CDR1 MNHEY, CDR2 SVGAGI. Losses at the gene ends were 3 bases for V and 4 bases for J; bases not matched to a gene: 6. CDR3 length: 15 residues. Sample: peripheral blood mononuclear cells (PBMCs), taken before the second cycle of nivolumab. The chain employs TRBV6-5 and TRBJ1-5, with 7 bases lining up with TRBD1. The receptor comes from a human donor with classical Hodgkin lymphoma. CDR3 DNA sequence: TGTGCCAGCAGTTATTCCCGGGACAGAAATCAGCCCCAGCATTTT. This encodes CASSYSRDRNQPQHF.